Presented here are 26 T cell receptor beta chains from one specimen sequenced in a study of T cells in Graves' hyperthyroidism and ophthalmopathy. What was amplified from RNA transcripts were TCR beta CDR3 regions. TCR CDR3 regions were first amplified by RT-PCR with HTBI primers. From the multiplex PCR reads, TCRdb called clonotypes with MiXCR, one entry per CDR3 protein. The table has a few hundred thousand distinct CDR3 sequences, around 14% seen once. The sequencing input was blood. Receptors originate from a young woman with Graves' hyperthyroidism.

This clonotype was detected many times. The chain employs TRBV19 and TRBJ1-2; D unclear. Trimming took off 1 base at V and 2 bases at J, with 11 bases between the two ends. The germline V gene has CDR1 LNHDA and CDR2 SQIVND (reference sequence). CDR3 size: 15 residues. CDR3 amino acids: CASSIGGDLNYGYTF. Written as DNA, the CDR3 is TGTGCCAGTAGTATAGGGGGAGACTTGAACTATGGCTACACCTTC.

This clonotype has more than one count but fewer than ten. Possible read error: a much larger clone is one base away. The genes are TRBV27 and TRBJ1-5; D remains ambiguous. The V gene's germline CDR1 is MNHEY and CDR2 SMNVEV (reference sequence). The CDR3 is 14 residues long. The V end was cut by 5 bases, the J end by 4 bases, with 12 bases between. This chain's CDR3 is CASSTNIRNQPQHF. The CDR3 bases are TGTGCCAGCAGTACGAATATCAGGAATCAGCCCCAGCATTTT.

This chain joins TRBV5-1 and TRBJ2-2; D is uncertain. CDR1 is SGHRS and CDR2 is YFSETQ in the germline V gene. The CDR3 is made up of 17 amino acids. V was cut by 2 bases and J by 0 bases, with 14 bases left in between. This CDR3 is CASSFYWEAANTGELFF. CDR3 in DNA: TGCGCCAGCAGCTTCTATTGGGAAGCCGCGAACACCGGGGAGCTGTTTTTT. The full variable domain, completed using reference TRBV5-1 and TRBJ2-2, is KAGVTQTPRYLIKTRGQQVTLSCSPISGHRSVSWYQQTPGQGLQFLFEYFSETQRNKGNFPGRFSGRQFSNSRSEMNVSTLELGDSALYLCASSFYWEAANTGELFFGEGSRLTVL.

This clonotype was seen ten or more times. J is TRBJ2-1 and V is TRBV7-2; D is unclear. This CDR3 comprises 15 residues. V was cut by 2 bases and J by 0 bases, with 8 bases left in between. Germline values: CDR1 SGHTA, CDR2 FQGNSA. This CDR3 reads CASSLRPNSYNEQFF. The CDR3 nucleotides read TGTGCCAGCAGCTTACGACCGAACTCCTACAATGAGCAGTTCTTC.

The chain employs TRBV5-4 and TRBJ1-4; perhaps TRBD1 as D (5 bases). V was pared by 6 bases and J by 7 bases, with 13 bases between. This CDR3 is 13 amino acids long. In germline, CDR1 is SGHNT, CDR2 YYREEE (reference sequence). This CDR3 reads CASTAAGVEKLFF. As DNA, the CDR3 is TGTGCCAGCACCGCGGCGGGGGTTGAAAAACTGTTTTTT.

This chain links TRBV9 with TRBJ2-7; 9 bases line up with TRBD2. Germline V lookup: CDR1 SGDLS, CDR2 YYNGEE. CDR3 length equals 16 residues. With V trimmed by 0 bases and J by 6 bases, 10 bases remained unmatched. The CDR3 is CASSVGLAGTVAEQYF. In nucleotides, the CDR3 is TGTGCCAGCAGCGTAGGTCTAGCGGGAACTGTGGCCGAGCAGTACTTC.

The J gene is TRBJ2-5, the V gene TRBV6-2 or TRBV6-3; 10 bases are a match to TRBD2. J lost 5 bases, V lost 7 bases, and 4 bases had no gene match. Germline V gives CDR1 MNHEY, CDR2 SVGEGT. The CDR3 length is 13 residues. CDR3 residues: CASTLAGDETQYF. Written as DNA, the CDR3 is TGTGCCAGCACCCTAGCGGGAGATGAGACCCAGTACTTC.

This clonotype appeared a few times. The rearrangement links TRBV6-1 to TRBJ2-3, with 14 bases matching TRBD2. The germline V gene encodes CDR1 MNHNS and CDR2 SASEGT. Trimming cost V 4 bases and J 4 bases; bases outside gene matches: 7. The CDR3 is made up of 17 amino acids. The CDR3 DNA follows: TGTGCCAGCAGTGCCAGGGGGACTAGCGGGAGTCCAGATACGCAGTATTTT. It is translated as CASSARGTSGSPDTQYF.

This clonotype has a count of ten or more. V is TRBV11-1 and J is TRBJ1-1; unclear D gene. Trimming removed 1 base at V and 2 bases at J, with 11 bases between. The CDR3 contains 15 residues. Per the germline V gene, CDR1 is SGHAT and CDR2 is FQDESV (reference sequence). The CDR3 protein is CASSLGPRGNTEAFF. The CDR3 region has the DNA TGTGCCAGCAGCTTAGGCCCACGGGGAAACACTGAAGCTTTCTTT.

This clonotype was seen only once. The genes are TRBV4-1 and TRBJ1-5; the match to TRBD1 covers 7 bases. CDR3 length: 18 residues. CDR1 MGHRA and CDR2 YSYEKL come from the germline V gene. V lost 1 base and J lost 3; bases outside the gene matches: 12. The CDR3 spells CASSQAPQGGGINQPQHF. The CDR3 coding sequence is TGCGCCAGCAGCCAAGCTCCCCAGGGGGGGGGGATCAATCAGCCCCAGCATTTT.

This clonotype showed up just a few times. V usage is TRBV25-1 and J usage is TRBJ2-3; 8 positions agree with TRBD2. The V gene end was trimmed by 6 bases and the J gene end by 3 bases; junction bases not matched to a gene: 8. This CDR3 comprises 15 residues. CDR1 MGHDK and CDR2 SYGVNS come from the germline V gene. As DNA, the CDR3 is TGTGCCAGCAGCGCCCATAGCGGGAATACAGATACGCAGTATTTT. It encodes CASSAHSGNTDTQYF.

This clonotype was recorded at least ten times. The chain couples TRBV12-3 or TRBV12-4 to TRBJ2-5; 8 positions match TRBD2. This CDR3 spans 14 amino acids. V lost 7 bases and J lost 5; bases outside the gene matches: 9. The CDR3 DNA sequence: TGTGCCAGCACCGGCCGGGGGGGTTGGGAGACCCAGTACTTC. It encodes CASTGRGGWETQYF.

The chain has TRBV27 and TRBJ1-2, with 8 positions matching TRBD1. The CDR3 contains 14 residues. Germline CDR1 reads MNHEY; CDR2 reads SMNVEV (reference sequence). The J segment lost 0 bases and the V segment lost 7 bases, leaving 4 bases of the junction unmatched. The CDR3 DNA follows: TGTGCCAGCACCCCGACAGGGGCTAACTATGGCTACACCTTC. This encodes CASTPTGANYGYTF.

This rearrangement joins TRBV7-2 to TRBJ1-2; 8 bases map to TRBD1. With V trimmed by 5 bases and J by 7 bases, 6 bases remained unmatched. This CDR3 comprises 13 residues. The germline gives CDR1 SGHTA, CDR2 FQGNSA. CDR3 amino acids: CASSSGTGFGYTF. CDR3 coding DNA: TGTGCCAGCAGCAGTGGGACAGGTTTTGGCTACACCTTC.

This clonotype was seen repeatedly, ten times or more. The chain links TRBV30 to TRBJ1-1; D remains unclear. V lost 3 bases, J lost 7 bases, and 15 bases lay in between. Germline V gene data show CDR1 as GTSNPN and CDR2 as SVGIG (reference sequence). The CDR3 extends over 13 amino acids. CDR3 sequence reads: CAWSALRRGEAFF. In DNA form, the CDR3 reads TGTGCCTGGAGCGCCTTACGGAGAGGTGAAGCTTTCTTT.

V is TRBV6-2 or TRBV6-3 and J is TRBJ1-4; tentatively, D is TRBD1 (6 bases). The CDR3 runs 15 residues. Per germline, CDR1 MNHEY and CDR2 SVGEGT. With 0 bases removed from V and 7 bases from J, the gap between germline ends came to 12 bases. The CDR3 here is CASSYSRGRGEKLFF. The DNA for the CDR3 is TGTGCCAGCAGTTACTCTCGGGGGCGAGGTGAAAAACTGTTTTTT.

Concerning this clonotype: A junction end diverges from the germline sequence, so it may reflect a read error. The rearrangement uses TRBV13 and TRBJ2-2; D is possibly TRBD2 (5 bases). This CDR3 comprises 16 residues. Germline V lookup: CDR1 PRHDT, CDR2 FYEKMQ (reference sequence). CDR3 coding DNA: TGTGCCAGCAGCCCTATCCAAACCCTACGCGCCGGGGAGCCGTTTTTT. Translation gives CASSPIQTLRAGEPFF.

The chain uses TRBV20-1 and TRBJ1-5; TRBD1 aligns across 7 bases. Germline assignment: CDR1 DFQATT and CDR2 SNEGSKA (reference sequence). J gave up 4 bases and V 0 bases, and 6 bases lay outside the gene matches. This CDR3 contains 15 residues. CDR3 coding DNA: TGCAGTGCTAGAGATCCACAGGGGAGAAATCAGCCCCAGCATTTT. The encoded protein is CSARDPQGRNQPQHF.

This clonotype occurred a few times. A read error is possible here, since a much larger clone lies one base away. The chain joins TRBV12-3 or TRBV12-4 to TRBJ2-3; D unresolved. The CDR3 runs to 13 residues. Trimming left V 4 bases short and J 4 bases short, with 9 bases between. CDR3 in DNA: TGTGCCAGCAGTTGGGCAACCGCAGATACGCAGTATTTT. Translating it yields CASSWATADTQYF.

The rearrangement joins TRBV18 to TRBJ1-1; TRBD1 might be the D (5 bases). The V gene's germline CDR1 is KGHSH and CDR2 LQKENI. The V and J ends lost 6 bases and 0 bases respectively, with 14 bases between them. The CDR3 length is 15 residues. DNA of the CDR3: TGTGCCAGCTCGGTTAACAGGCGCCTGAACACTGAAGCTTTCTTT. Translation: CASSVNRRLNTEAFF.

This clonotype was detected a few times. This could be a read error, since a much larger clone is one nucleotide away. V and J are TRBV11-2 and TRBJ2-7; D ambiguous. Germline V gene data show CDR1 as SGHAT and CDR2 as FQNNGV. The CDR3 contains 13 residues. CDR3 in amino acids: CVSSLSLSYEQYF. The CDR3 DNA reads as TGTGTCAGCAGCTTGAGCCTCTCCTACGAGCAGTACTTC.

There are many counts of this clonotype. CDR3 DNA sequence: TGTGCCAGCAGCGGACAGGGTCACTCTGGAAACACCATATATTTT. Translated: CASSGQGHSGNTIYF. The J gene is TRBJ1-3, the V gene TRBV11-2; 8 bases fit TRBD1. CDR1 and CDR2 from the germline V gene are SGHAT and FQNNGV. This CDR3 spans 15 amino acids. Trimming removed 5 bases from V and 0 bases from J; junction bases left unmatched: 3.

The J gene is TRBJ1-3, the V gene TRBV5-5; D is undetermined. Trimming took 2 bases from V and 0 from J, leaving 9 bases between them. Germline V gene lookup returns CDR1 SGHKS and CDR2 YYEKEE (reference sequence). The CDR3 spans 15 residues. The CDR3 nucleotides read TGTGCCAGCAGCTTCAGACGGAACTCTGGAAACACCATATATTTT. Its protein is CASSFRRNSGNTIYF.

V gene TRBV6-2 or TRBV6-3 combines with J gene TRBJ1-2; D is undetermined. Germline V gene sequence: CDR1 MNHEY, CDR2 SVGEGT. The ends were cut back, 3 bases at V and 2 bases at J, with 13 bases in the middle. CDR3 length: 15 amino acids. CDR3 nucleotides: TGTGCCAGCAGTTATAGTACAGCTTCAAACTATGGCTACACCTTC. Protein product: CASSYSTASNYGYTF.

This clonotype was found many times. This chain connects TRBV9 to TRBJ2-1; no reliable D call. CDR3 length equals 12 residues. Germline V gene sequence: CDR1 SGDLS, CDR2 YYNGEE. V was shortened by 1 base and J by 8 bases, with 7 bases between the two germline ends. The CDR3 loop is CASSVSDYEQFF. The CDR3 nucleotides read TGTGCCAGCAGCGTATCCGACTATGAGCAGTTCTTC.

The table lists this clonotype with many counts. The gene calls are TRBV6-5 and TRBJ2-3; D call uncertain. The CDR3 covers 15 residues. Germline CDR1 is MNHEY and CDR2 is SVGAGI. V lost 2 bases to trimming and J lost 2 bases, with 11 bases between them. DNA of the CDR3: TGTGCCAGCAGTTACCAAGAGCCATCCACAGATACGCAGTATTTT. This encodes CASSYQEPSTDTQYF.